This is a list of T cell receptor beta chains from one sample in a study of cytomegalovirus exposure and HLA in healthy donors. Method: immunoSEQ multiplex PCR; TCRdb's copy keeps in-frame clones and lacks some. Among 100,000 to 120,000 clones listed, 70% to 90% were seen once. Specimen: PBMCs. The receptors stem from a woman aged 30 to 39 in good health and CMV-seropositive. CDR3s include the opening cysteine and the closing phenylalanine or tryptophan. Each record gives: CDR3 protein, J gene, V gene, clone size. Some rows mark clone size as missing; the rest say once, few, many or name a class of expanded clone.

CASSLGGTPLTEQYF TRBJ2-7 TRBV11-2 NA
CASTRGGSTNEKLFF TRBJ1-4 TRBV2 NA
CASSSTRTGVSGEQYF TRBJ2-7 TRBV11-2 NA
CASSLGTSKADTQYF TRBJ2-3 TRBV7-3 NA
CASSWATPTRQLNTGELFF TRBJ2-2 TRBV5-6 NA
CASSSGAALRGYTF TRBJ1-2 TRBV13 NA
CASSLRDRISGNTIYF TRBJ1-3 TRBV7-8 NA
CASSPQPGGFQPQHF TRBJ1-5 TRBV19 NA
CASSFTGGDGYTF TRBJ1-2 TRBV6-6 NA
CASSFDREHEQFF TRBJ2-1 TRBV7-3 NA
CASSSGWEQYF TRBJ2-7 TRBV7-9 NA
CASSPRLGGGSTDTQYF TRBJ2-3 TRBV7-9 NA
CASSPSLAGGPRDTQYF TRBJ2-3 TRBV27 NA
CASSPLTGANVLTF TRBJ2-6 TRBV19 NA
CASSPGWRQGRRNSPLHF TRBJ1-6 TRBV7-6 NA
CAITRTSPGELFF TRBJ2-2 TRBV10-3 NA
CSVTAGAYNEQFF TRBJ2-1 TRBV29-1 NA
CASSSVSTDTQYF TRBJ2-3 TRBV5-6 NA
CASSALNLRGPGNTIYF TRBJ1-3 TRBV6-1 NA
CASSQTGERQKLFF TRBJ1-4 TRBV4-1 NA
CASSAGSSYNSPLHF TRBJ1-6 TRBV4-1 NA
CATSRAPAAETQYF TRBJ2-5 TRBV15 NA
CAWSTGTSGRGDTQYF TRBJ2-3 TRBV30 NA
CAWSVRGSGGGTDTQYF TRBJ2-3 TRBV30 NA
CASSKGGSGYTF TRBJ1-2 TRBV5-8 NA
CASSPYLDTQYF TRBJ2-3 TRBV2 once
CASRAPDSEAFF TRBJ1-1 TRBV10-2 NA
CASSEGLRAREGEQYF TRBJ2-7 TRBV2 NA
CAISGHLNTEAFF TRBJ1-1 TRBV10-3 once
CASSLPGTGFEKLFF TRBJ1-4 TRBV2 NA
CASSLVREGYNEQFF TRBJ2-1 TRBV11-3 once
CASSPRTSGRARPTGELFF TRBJ2-2 TRBV4-3 NA
CASRGTASYYGYTF TRBJ1-2 TRBV6-5 NA
CASGDRGGETQYF TRBJ2-5 TRBV12-5 NA
CAWEGTGMRNTEAFF TRBJ1-1 TRBV30 NA
CASSTDRGLSDTQYF TRBJ2-3 TRBV2 NA
CASSVTGTGANVLTF TRBJ2-6 TRBV6-5 NA
CATSTNRGETQYF TRBJ2-5 TRBV15 NA
CASSFHRGEGNTIYF TRBJ1-3 TRBV7-6 NA
CAWSAGGGEQFF TRBJ2-1 TRBV30 NA
CASSVGDRGYEAFF TRBJ1-1 TRBV9 few